The next 19 T cell receptor beta chains were all read from a single sample in a study of OX40 agonist ivuxolimab in advanced cancers. Some clones are missing from TCRdb's copy, which holds only in-frame ones; the method was immunoSEQ multiplex PCR. Of 80,000 to 95,000 clones in the sample, around 92% are singletons; the top ten hold about 0.51%. Sequencing was performed on CD4+ or CD8+ T cells sorted from blood, taken in a trial of the OX40 agonist ivuxolimab. These receptors all come from an adult with an advanced solid tumor such as melanoma, head and neck, liver or kidney cancer.

The chain uses TRBV20-1 and TRBJ2-5; D gene unclear. The CDR3 consists of 11 residues. Germline V gene lookup returns CDR1 DFQATT and CDR2 SNEGSKA (reference sequence). V was shortened by 8 bases and J by 5 bases, with 12 bases between the two germline ends. The CDR3 nucleotides read TGCAGTCGTATTATGAGGGAGACCCAGTACTTC. It translates to CSRIMRETQYF.

The V and J genes are TRBV5-8 and TRBJ1-1; TRBD1 matches 9 bases. Trimming cost V 0 bases and J 10 bases; bases outside gene matches: 4. The CDR3 is 13 amino acids. CDR1 SGHTS and CDR2 YDEGEE come from the germline V gene. The CDR3 region has the DNA TGTGCCAGCAGCTTGGCGAGGACAGGGGCAGCTTTCTTT. Translated: CASSLARTGAAFF.

The genes are TRBV27 and TRBJ2-4, with D perhaps matching TRBD2 (6 bases). The CDR3 sequence is 14 residues long. The V end lost 2 bases, the J end lost 2 bases, and 7 bases lay between the germline ends. CDR1 is MNHEY and CDR2 is SMNVEV in the germline V gene (reference sequence). Here the CDR3 reads CASSLAGSKNIQYF. The DNA of the CDR3 is TGTGCCAGCAGTTTAGCGGGGTCCAAAAACATTCAGTACTTC.

Turning to this clone: One end of the junction fails to match germline, which may point to a read error. The chain couples TRBV5-4 to TRBJ2-3; D is possibly TRBD2 (6 bases). Germline-derived CDR1 and CDR2 are SGHNT and YYREEE (reference sequence). The CDR3 totals 12 residues. The CDR3: CASSWGTSPGDF. In DNA form, the CDR3 reads TGTGCCAGCAGCTGGGGGACCAGCCCGGGGGATTTT.

This chain connects TRBV7-2 to TRBJ2-5; no definite D call. The J call is in doubt because the DNA end fits TRBJ2-7 better. Germline CDR1 is SGHTA and CDR2 is FQGNSA. This CDR3 region has 15 residues. As DNA, the CDR3 is TGTGCCAGCAGCCTCATCCCCGTTCTTTCCTACGAGCAGTACTTC. Translated: CASSLIPVLSYEQYF.

This clone was seen once. This rearrangement joins TRBV27 to TRBJ1-1; no clear D. Germline V gene sequence: CDR1 MNHEY, CDR2 SMNVEV (reference sequence). The CDR3 sequence is 15 residues long. V was trimmed by 5 bases and J by 5 bases, leaving 18 bases between them. This CDR3 reads CASSRRYLDGTEAFF. The CDR3 DNA is TGTGCCAGCAGTCGCCGTTACTTGGATGGAACTGAAGCTTTCTTT.

The V and J genes are TRBV5-1 and TRBJ2-2; 7 bases match TRBD1. The CDR3 has 15 residues. In germline, CDR1 is SGHRS, CDR2 YFSETQ. V shed 3 bases and J 5 bases; nucleotides not matched to a gene: 7. The CDR3 DNA reads TGCGCCAGCAGCTCCGGACAGGAAATGACCGGGGAGCTGTTTTTT. Translated, it gives CASSSGQEMTGELFF.

This rearrangement joins TRBV7-8 to TRBJ2-7; 8 bases are shared with TRBD1. V gave up 3 bases and J gave up 1 base; unmatched junction bases: 2. The CDR3 sequence is 14 residues long. CDR1 is SGHVS and CDR2 is FQNEAQ in the germline V gene. CDR3 loop: CASSLQGASYEQYF. CDR3 bases: TGTGCCAGCAGCTTGCAGGGGGCTTCCTACGAGCAGTACTTC.

V is TRBV4-2 and J is TRBJ1-1, with unresolved D. Germline V gives CDR1 LGHNA, CDR2 YNFKEQ. V was cut by 0 bases and J by 0 bases, with 17 bases left in between. The CDR3 loop spans 18 amino acids. CDR3 sequence reads: CASSQDKDWSLLNTEAFF. The CDR3 region has the DNA TGTGCCAGCAGCCAAGATAAGGACTGGTCACTACTGAACACTGAAGCTTTCTTT.

The chain recombines TRBV4-2 with TRBJ2-7; 7 nucleotides agree with TRBD1. The CDR3 contains 14 residues. Unmatched junction bases numbered 5, after V lost 2 bases and J lost 4 bases. Germline CDR1 reads LGHNA; CDR2 reads YNFKEQ. CDR3 in amino acids: CASSQRGQSYEQYF. Written as DNA, the CDR3 is TGTGCCAGCAGCCAAAGGGGACAGAGTTACGAGCAGTACTTC.

V is TRBV6-1 and J is TRBJ2-7, with a weak D call TRBD1 (6 bases). The germline V gene has CDR1 MNHNS and CDR2 SASEGT. The CDR3 length is 16 residues. V lost 4 bases and J 0 bases, leaving 16 bases between the germline ends. The CDR3 DNA reads as TGTGCCAGCAGTGCAGTCCAGGGGTCCTCCTCCTACGAGCAGTACTTC. This encodes CASSAVQGSSSYEQYF.

This chain links TRBV10-3 with TRBJ2-1, with D maybe TRBD1 (5 bases). This CDR3 comprises 17 residues. Looked up from germline, CDR1 is ENHRY and CDR2 is SYGVKD. Trimming stripped 4 bases from V and 9 bases from J, with 25 bases between. In DNA, the CDR3 is TGTGCCATCAGTGGCTCCCCTGGGGCAGGGCAGGGCGGTGAGCAGTTCTTC. Encoded protein: CAISGSPGAGQGGEQFF.

The rearrangement links TRBV19 to TRBJ1-4; D not resolved. Germline V gene data show CDR1 as LNHDA and CDR2 as SQIVND (reference sequence). The CDR3 has 14 amino acids. V was clipped by 1 base and J by 4 bases, with 7 bases between them. The DNA for the CDR3 is TGTGCCAGTAGTATAGTCAGTAGTAATGAAAAACTGTTTTTT. This sequence encodes CASSIVSSNEKLFF.

The chain uses TRBV9 and TRBJ1-5; possibly TRBD1 for D (6 bases). There are 13 residues in the CDR3. Trimming stripped 4 bases from V and 9 bases from J, with 14 bases between. Germline values: CDR1 SGDLS, CDR2 YYNGEE. The CDR3 region has the DNA TGTGCCAGCAGCAGGGGGGGTCTGGGGCCCCAGCATTTT. Amino acid sequence: CASSRGGLGPQHF. Filled out from reference TRBV9 and TRBJ1-5, the complete variable domain reads DSGVTQTPKHLITATGQRVTLRCSPRSGDLSVYWYQQSLDQGLQFLIQYYNGEERAKGNILERFSAQQFPDLHSELNLSSLELGDSALYFCASSRGGLGPQHFGDGTRLSIL.

The V gene is TRBV27, the J gene TRBJ1-1; D might be TRBD1 (6 bases). The CDR3 extends over 13 amino acids. Germline V gene sequence: CDR1 MNHEY, CDR2 SMNVEV (reference sequence). Between the trimmed V and J ends, which lost 6 bases and 4 bases, there was a span of 12 bases. CDR3 region: CASRATGATEAFF. The CDR3 DNA reads TGTGCCAGCAGGGCAACGGGGGCCACTGAAGCTTTCTTT.

Of note for this clone: The germline gene is not matched at one end of the junction; a read error may be the cause. This chain uses TRBV5-1 with TRBJ1-1; D is unclear. CDR3 size: 11 residues. Germline CDR1 is SGHRS and CDR2 is YFSETQ. CDR3: CASRGNAEAFF. CDR3 coding DNA: TGCGCCAGCAGGGGGAACGCTGAAGCTTTCTTT.

This clone was seen just once. The chain combines TRBV27 with TRBJ1-1; D ambiguous. Germline V lookup: CDR1 MNHEY, CDR2 SMNVEV (reference sequence). Between the trimmed V and J ends, which lost 3 bases and 1 base, there was a span of 6 bases. CDR3 size: 13 residues. The CDR3 nucleotides read TGTGCCAGCAGTTTCACCGGGAACACTGAAGCTTTCTTT. It is translated as CASSFTGNTEAFF.

This rearrangement joins TRBV7-8 to TRBJ1-2; D not resolved. V gave up 0 bases and J gave up 4 bases, with 9 bases separating them. CDR1 is SGHVS and CDR2 is FQNEAQ in the germline V gene. The CDR3 loop spans 14 amino acids. The CDR3 DNA reads TGTGCCAGCAGCTTAGCGGGCAGCCCCTATGGCTACACCTTC. Translated, it gives CASSLAGSPYGYTF.

The table lists this clone with a count of one. The chain joins TRBV11-3 to TRBJ2-7; 10 nucleotides align to TRBD1. The J segment lost 4 bases and the V segment lost 5 bases, leaving 14 bases of the junction unmatched. The germline V gene encodes CDR1 SGHNT and CDR2 YENEEA. This CDR3 is built from 17 residues. CDR3 bases: TGTGCCAGCAGCCGACGGGCCGGGACAGGGGTAGTTTACGAGCAGTACTTC. Encoded protein: CASSRRAGTGVVYEQYF.